A single sample is the source of the 17 T cell receptor beta chains below, sequenced in a study of OX40 agonist ivuxolimab in advanced cancers. The method was immunoSEQ multiplex PCR; TCRdb's version includes in-frame clones alone and lacks a portion of them. Of 74,000 or so clones listed, over 85% are singletons. The input for sequencing was CD4+ or CD8+ T cells sorted from blood, taken in a trial of the OX40 agonist ivuxolimab. The source of these receptors is an adult with an advanced solid tumor such as melanoma, head and neck, liver or kidney cancer.

The CDR3: CASSISRSPTYEQYF. CDR3 sequence (DNA): TGTGCCAGTAGTATTTCCCGCAGTCCGACCTACGAGCAGTACTTC. J is TRBJ2-7 and V is TRBV19; D unclear. Germline values: CDR1 LNHDA, CDR2 SQIVND (reference sequence). V was shortened by 3 bases and J by 2 bases, with 14 bases between the two germline ends. The CDR3 extends over 15 amino acids.

This clone was recorded only once. The chain couples TRBV5-5 to TRBJ2-6; no definite D call. Germline V gene sequence: CDR1 SGHKS, CDR2 YYEKEE (reference sequence). V dropped 4 bases and J dropped 0 bases, with 14 bases sitting between them. This CDR3 has 17 residues. DNA of the CDR3: TGTGCCAGCAGCACCAATTTTGGTACCTCTGGGGCCAACGTCCTGACTTTC. Translating it yields CASSTNFGTSGANVLTF.

This chain links TRBV19 with TRBJ2-7; 13 nucleotides match TRBD2. In germline, CDR1 is LNHDA, CDR2 SQIVND (reference sequence). V was clipped by 4 bases and J by 3 bases; unmatched bases: 6. The CDR3 has 16 amino acids. The CDR3 DNA reads as TGTGCCAGTAGTAAAGGGACTAGCGGGACTTACTACGAGCAGTACTTC. This codes for CASSKGTSGTYYEQYF.

This rearrangement joins TRBV5-1 to TRBJ2-5; D is perhaps TRBD1 or TRBD2 (6 bases each). From germline, CDR1 is SGHRS and CDR2 YFSETQ. The CDR3 is 15 residues long. Deletions cut 3 bases from V and 9 bases from J, with 21 bases between. The CDR3: CASSYLRGTTGAQYF. The CDR3 nucleotides are TGCGCCAGCAGCTACCTACGGGGGACAACGGGGGCCCAGTACTTC. The whole variable domain, filled in from reference TRBV5-1 and TRBJ2-5, reads KAGVTQTPRYLIKTRGQQVTLSCSPISGHRSVSWYQQTPGQGLQFLFEYFSETQRNKGNFPGRFSGRQFSNSRSEMNVSTLELGDSALYLCASSYLRGTTGAQYFGPGTRLLVL.

This clone was observed a single time. V is TRBV30 and J is TRBJ1-1, with TRBD1 matching over 7 bases. The CDR3 has 13 residues. With V trimmed by 6 bases and J by 4 bases, 8 bases remained unmatched. The germline V gene has CDR1 GTSNPN and CDR2 SVGIG (reference sequence). CDR3 nucleotide sequence: TGTGCCTGCTTAAGGGGGCAGAGCACTGAAGCTTTCTTT. It yields the protein CACLRGQSTEAFF.

This clone was recorded only once. This chain connects TRBV18 to TRBJ2-5, with no clear D. This CDR3 has 15 residues. The germline V gene encodes CDR1 KGHSH and CDR2 LQKENI. Trimming stripped 0 bases from V and 4 bases from J, with 12 bases between. CDR3 loop: CASSPPTDASETQYF. For the CDR3, the DNA is TGTGCCAGCTCACCACCCACGGACGCTTCAGAGACCCAGTACTTC.

The chain joins TRBV9 to TRBJ1-3; D is undetermined. Germline V lookup: CDR1 SGDLS, CDR2 YYNGEE. The V end was cut by 0 bases, the J end by 4 bases, with 11 bases between. The CDR3 consists of 15 residues. The CDR3 region has the DNA TGTGCCAGCAGCGTAGATGGAGACGCCGGAAACACCATATATTTT. It translates to CASSVDGDAGNTIYF.

The chain carries TRBV7-3 and TRBJ2-5, with D tentatively TRBD1 or TRBD2 (5 bases each). V was pared by 2 bases and J by 6 bases, with 19 bases between. The V gene's germline CDR1 is SGHTA and CDR2 FQGTGA. The CDR3 is 16 amino acids. The CDR3 sequence is CASSLGVGDGEKTQYF. CDR3 DNA: TGTGCCAGCAGCTTAGGGGTCGGGGACGGGGAAAAGACCCAGTACTTC.

This clone was observed a single time. J is TRBJ2-1 and V is TRBV5-1, with D unresolved. CDR3 size: 13 residues. V was clipped by 6 bases and J by 0 bases, with 7 bases between them. CDR1 is SGHRS and CDR2 is YFSETQ in the germline V gene. DNA for the CDR3: TGCGCCAGCAACTTAGGCTCCTACAATGAGCAGTTCTTC. Translated, it gives CASNLGSYNEQFF.

This clone was seen a few times. The chain employs TRBV2 and TRBJ1-6, with D uncertain. The germline V gene encodes CDR1 SNHLY and CDR2 FYNNEI. V was trimmed by 4 bases and J by 0 bases, leaving 7 bases between them. This CDR3 contains 15 residues. The CDR3 is CASSVSNSYNSPLHF. The DNA for the CDR3 is TGTGCCAGCAGTGTGTCCAACTCCTATAATTCACCCCTCCACTTT.

This rearrangement joins TRBV5-1 to TRBJ2-2, with 10 bases matching TRBD2. CDR1 SGHRS and CDR2 YFSETQ come from the germline V gene. The CDR3 has 14 amino acids. Losses at the gene ends were 6 bases for V and 5 bases for J; bases not matched to a gene: 4. The CDR3 DNA follows: TGCGCCAGCACCCCGACTAGCGGGACCGGGGAGCTGTTTTTT. Its protein is CASTPTSGTGELFF. Drawing the rest from reference TRBV5-1 and TRBJ2-2, the complete variable domain is KAGVTQTPRYLIKTRGQQVTLSCSPISGHRSVSWYQQTPGQGLQFLFEYFSETQRNKGNFPGRFSGRQFSNSRSEMNVSTLELGDSALYLCASTPTSGTGELFFGEGSRLTVL.

The rearrangement links TRBV2 to TRBJ2-5, with D perhaps matching TRBD1 or TRBD2 (5 bases each). The V gene's germline CDR1 is SNHLY and CDR2 FYNNEI. V shed 3 bases and J shed 9 bases, with 17 bases lying between them. CDR3 length: 14 amino acids. DNA for the CDR3: TGTGCCAGCAGTGACCGGGACCGCCTTACGGCCCAGTACTTC. This encodes CASSDRDRLTAQYF.

The J gene is TRBJ2-1, the V gene TRBV10-1; tentative D call: TRBD1 (6 bases). The CDR3 is 15 residues long. V was clipped by 2 bases and J by 2 bases, with 10 bases between them. Looked up from germline, CDR1 is WNHNN and CDR2 is SYGVQD (reference sequence). This CDR3 is CASSETGHTYNEQFF. As DNA, the CDR3 is TGCGCCAGCAGTGAGACAGGGCACACCTACAATGAGCAGTTCTTC.

This sequence joins TRBV19 and TRBJ1-5; perhaps TRBD1 as D (5 bases). This CDR3 comprises 16 residues. Per the germline V gene, CDR1 is LNHDA and CDR2 is SQIVND (reference sequence). V was shortened by 1 base and J by 2 bases, with 12 bases between the two germline ends. The CDR3 loop reads CASSIGGPRGNQPQHF. The CDR3, as DNA: TGTGCCAGTAGTATAGGGGGACCGAGGGGCAATCAGCCCCAGCATTTT.

V and J are TRBV9 and TRBJ1-1; D gene unclear. Deletions cut 1 base from V and 2 bases from J, with 15 bases between. The CDR3 is 16 residues long. The V gene's germline CDR1 is SGDLS and CDR2 YYNGEE. The CDR3 loop is CASSVNPGPKNTEAFF. In DNA form, the CDR3 reads TGTGCCAGCAGCGTAAATCCCGGGCCCAAAAACACTGAAGCTTTCTTT. Full variable domain (outside the CDR3, taken from reference TRBV9 and TRBJ1-1): DSGVTQTPKHLITATGQRVTLRCSPRSGDLSVYWYQQSLDQGLQFLIQYYNGEERAKGNILERFSAQQFPDLHSELNLSSLELGDSALYFCASSVNPGPKNTEAFFGQGTRLTVV.

The chain joins TRBV7-2 to TRBJ2-1; TRBD2 matches at 9 bases. Germline V lookup: CDR1 SGHTA, CDR2 FQGNSA. The ends lost 5 bases at V and 6 bases at J; junction bases unmatched: 5. The CDR3 contains 14 residues. This chain's CDR3 is CASSPREGRNEQFF. The CDR3 nucleotides read TGTGCCAGCAGCCCGCGGGAGGGGCGCAATGAGCAGTTCTTC.

The rearrangement joins TRBV5-1 to TRBJ2-5; D uncertain. The CDR3 length is 14 residues. CDR1 and CDR2 (germline): SGHRS, YFSETQ. Trimming pared 4 bases from V and 2 bases from J, leaving 12 bases between. CDR3 sequence: CASSLRDKQETQYF. In DNA form, the CDR3 reads TGCGCCAGCAGCCTACGAGACAAACAAGAGACCCAGTACTTC.